This T cell receptor (beta chain) was recovered during a study of cytomegalovirus exposure and HLA in healthy donors. PCR used 60 Vbeta primers and 13 Jbeta primers. Clones were sequenced by immunoSEQ multiplex PCR, and TCRdb holds only the in-frame ones, with some missing. The table includes 150,000 to 200,000 clones, less than 90% detected once. Germline assignment: CDR1 KGHSH and CDR2 LQKENI. This CDR3 has 14 residues. V was trimmed by 2 bases and J by 1 base, leaving 8 bases between them. Study-wide findings and caveats: A prior analysis recorded that most TCR beta V segments were productive about 87% or about 30% of the time. Roughly uniform depth of sequencing across donors was assumed in presence/absence analyses. Owing to their indistinguishability, certain V segments, notably TRBV6-2 and TRBV6-3, were excluded.

Points on this clone: What it recognizes is unknown.

The specimen was PBMCs. The clonotype was recovered from a man in his forties or fifties in good health and CMV-seropositive. This chain links TRBV18 with TRBJ2-5, with D possibly TRBD1 on 6 matching bases. The DNA of the CDR3 is TGTGCCAGCTCACCAGGACAGAGCCAAGAGACCCAGTACTTC. Residues: CASSPGQSQETQYF.